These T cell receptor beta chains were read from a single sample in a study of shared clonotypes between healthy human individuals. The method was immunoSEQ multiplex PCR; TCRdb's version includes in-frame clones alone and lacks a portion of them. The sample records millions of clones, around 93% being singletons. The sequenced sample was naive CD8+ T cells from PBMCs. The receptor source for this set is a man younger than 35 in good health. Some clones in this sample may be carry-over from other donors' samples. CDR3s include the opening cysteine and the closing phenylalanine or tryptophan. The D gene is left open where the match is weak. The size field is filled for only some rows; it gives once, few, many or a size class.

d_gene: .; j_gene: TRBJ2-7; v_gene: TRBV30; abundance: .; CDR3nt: TGTGCCTGGAGTTGGGGGGACGAGCAGTACTTC; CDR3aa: CAWSWGDEQYF
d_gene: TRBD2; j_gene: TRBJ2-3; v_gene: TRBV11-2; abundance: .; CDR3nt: TGTGCCAGCAGCCCCTGGACTAGCGGGAGGACCACAGATACGCAGTATTTT; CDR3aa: CASSPWTSGRTTDTQYF
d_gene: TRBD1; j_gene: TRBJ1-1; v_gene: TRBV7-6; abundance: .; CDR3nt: TGTGCCAGCTCAGGGGGAAGGCACACTGAAGCTTTCTTT; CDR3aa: CASSGGRHTEAFF
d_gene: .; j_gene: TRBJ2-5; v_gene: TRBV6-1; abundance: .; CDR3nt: TGTGCCAGCAGTGAAGAGCATCTGTTCAGGTTGGATACAGAGACCCAGTACTTC; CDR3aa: CASSEEHLFRLDTETQYF
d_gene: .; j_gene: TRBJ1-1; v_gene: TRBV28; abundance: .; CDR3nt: TGTGCCAGCAGTTCCTGGGGCGCGGACACTGAAGCTTTCTTT; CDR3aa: CASSSWGADTEAFF
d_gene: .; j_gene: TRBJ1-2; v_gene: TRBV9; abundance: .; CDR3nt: TGTGCCAGCAGCGTATCGGATTATGGCTACACCTTC; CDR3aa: CASSVSDYGYTF
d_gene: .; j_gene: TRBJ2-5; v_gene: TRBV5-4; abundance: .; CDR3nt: TGTGCCAGCAGCTTGAGAGGCCAAGAGACCCAGTACTTC; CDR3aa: CASSLRGQETQYF
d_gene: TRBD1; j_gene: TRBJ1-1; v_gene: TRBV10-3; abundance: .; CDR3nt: TGTGCCATCAGTGATGGACAGGACACTGAAGCTTTCTTT; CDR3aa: CAISDGQDTEAFF
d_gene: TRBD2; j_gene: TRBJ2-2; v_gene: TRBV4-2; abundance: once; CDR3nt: TGTGCCAGCAGCCACGGGACTAGCGACGGGGAGCTGTTTTTT; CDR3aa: CASSHGTSDGELFF
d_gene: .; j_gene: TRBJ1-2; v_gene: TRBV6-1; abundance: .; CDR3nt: TGTGCCAGCGTTGTAGGAGGCTATGGCTACACCTTC; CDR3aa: CASVVGGYGYTF
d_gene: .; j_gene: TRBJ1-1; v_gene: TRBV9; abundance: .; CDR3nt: TGTGCCAGCAGTGTAGGACTGAGCACTGAAGCTTTCTTT; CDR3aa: CASSVGLSTEAFF
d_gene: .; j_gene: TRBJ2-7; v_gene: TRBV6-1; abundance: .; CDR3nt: TGTGCCAGCAGGAATTCCTACGAGCAGTACTTC; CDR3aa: CASRNSYEQYF
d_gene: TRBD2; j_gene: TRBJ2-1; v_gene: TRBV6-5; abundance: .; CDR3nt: TGTGCCAGCAGACATAGCGGGAAACTCTACAATGAGCAGTTCTTC; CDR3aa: CASRHSGKLYNEQFF
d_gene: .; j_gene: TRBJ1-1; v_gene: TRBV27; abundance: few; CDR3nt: TGTGCCAGCTTACGTGGGACGGGGCCCGGGGACACTGAAGCTTTCTTT; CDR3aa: CASLRGTGPGDTEAFF
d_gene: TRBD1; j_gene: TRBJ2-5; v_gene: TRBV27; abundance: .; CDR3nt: TGTGCCACAAGGGACAGGGGGCACCAAGAGACCCAGTACTTC; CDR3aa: CATRDRGHQETQYF
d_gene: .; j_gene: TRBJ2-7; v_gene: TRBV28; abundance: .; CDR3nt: TGTGCCAGCAGTCAAACTTCCTACGAGCAGTACTTC; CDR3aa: CASSQTSYEQYF